Below are 30 T cell receptor beta chains sequenced from a single sample in a study of blood T cells in healthy people across ages. The authors ran a second PCR of about 7 to 12 cycles using a sample-barcoded 5' primer and a J-beta primer mix. From the 5' RACE reads, TCRdb called clonotypes with MiXCR, one entry per CDR3 protein. The data show over 1,500,000 distinct CDR3 sequences, less than 50% seen once. Sequenced input: blood. The receptors come from a woman aged 40 to 49 in good health.

J is TRBJ2-7 and V is TRBV20-1, with D perhaps TRBD2 (5 bases). Trimming left V 5 bases short and J 12 bases short, with 20 bases between. CDR3 length: 12 residues. Germline V gene lookup returns CDR1 DFQATT and CDR2 SNEGSKA (reference sequence). CDR3 nucleotide sequence: TGCAGTGCTCGGGGAGATCTGGAGACCCGGTACTTC. Its translation is CSARGDLETRYF.

J is TRBJ1-1 and V is TRBV29-1, with D possibly being TRBD1 (6 bases). Germline CDR1 SQVTM, CDR2 ANQGSEA. V gave up 7 bases and J gave up 1 base, with 13 bases separating them. The CDR3 extends over 13 amino acids. The CDR3 DNA reads as TGCAGCGCGAGTAGGGGGGCGAACACTGAAGCTTTCTTT. Residues: CSASRGANTEAFF.

This rearrangement joins TRBV5-1 to TRBJ2-5; 7 nucleotides line up with TRBD2. The assigned J gene may be wrong: the sequence end matches TRBJ2-7 better. The CDR3 is made up of 18 amino acids. Germline CDR1 SGHRS, CDR2 YFSETQ. CDR3 sequence (DNA): TGCGCCAGCTCCACTTACGGCGATTTGGGAGGGATGGCCTACGAGCAGTACTTC. It specifies CASSTYGDLGGMAYEQYF.

The chain couples TRBV10-2 to TRBJ2-7, with D possibly being TRBD1 or TRBD2 (7 bases each). The better agreement between TRBJ2-5 and the DNA end casts doubt on the J call. Germline CDR1 WSHSY, CDR2 SAAADI. This CDR3 has 13 residues. CDR3 region: CASSEGGDRTQYF. In nucleotides, the CDR3 is TGCGCCAGCAGTGAAGGGGGGGACAGGACCCAGTACTTC.

This clonotype was detected only a few times. J is TRBJ2-7 and V is TRBV29-1; D gene unclear. Germline values: CDR1 SQVTM, CDR2 ANQGSEA. The CDR3 is made up of 10 amino acids. The CDR3 loop reads CSRKQDEQYF. The CDR3 nucleotides read TGCAGTCGTAAGCAGGACGAGCAGTACTTC.

The rearrangement uses TRBV7-2 and TRBJ2-3, with D hard to call. Trimming cost V 1 base and J 0 bases, with 8 bases left between them. The germline V gene has CDR1 SGHTA and CDR2 FQGNSA. The CDR3 loop spans 15 amino acids. For the CDR3, the DNA is TGTGCCAGCAGCTTAGTGCACACCAGCACAGATACGCAGTATTTT. Its protein is CASSLVHTSTDTQYF.

The chain links TRBV24-1 to TRBJ2-6; D is perhaps TRBD1 (5 bases). The V gene's germline CDR1 is KGHDR and CDR2 SFDVKD. The CDR3 extends over 18 amino acids. V dropped 2 bases and J dropped 2 bases, with 15 bases sitting between them. CDR3 nucleotides: TGTGCCACCAGTGATTCGACAGTCTTTCCTACTGGGGCCAACGTCCTGACTTTC. Translating it yields CATSDSTVFPTGANVLTF.

The V call is TRBV29-1, the J call TRBJ2-7; D remains unclear. Per germline, CDR1 SQVTM and CDR2 ANQGSEA. CDR3 size: 16 residues. The ends were cut back, 0 bases at V and 7 bases at J, with 22 bases in the middle. CDR3 region: CSVEDHRAYSYNEQYF. The DNA for the CDR3 is TGCAGCGTTGAAGATCACCGGGCCTACTCCTACAATGAGCAGTACTTC.

This clonotype was seen a handful of times. V is TRBV20-1 and J is TRBJ2-5; 7 bases line up with TRBD1. In germline, CDR1 is DFQATT, CDR2 SNEGSKA (reference sequence). V was pared by 5 bases and J by 2 bases, with 11 bases of the junction left unmatched. CDR3 length: 15 residues. CDR3 DNA sequence: TGCAGTGCTCTTCCGGGACAGCCAAAACAAGAGACCCAGTACTTC. As protein: CSALPGQPKQETQYF.

A word on this clonotype: The junction departs from germline at one end; a sequencing error may be responsible. V usage is TRBV6-5 and J usage is TRBJ2-7; possible D gene TRBD1, 5 bases. Germline lookup yields CDR1 MNHEY and CDR2 SVGAGI. The CDR3 runs 14 residues. CDR3 loop: CASRAVRGSYGQYF. CDR3 coding DNA: TGTGCCAGCAGAGCCGTAAGGGGCTCCTACGGGCAGTACTTC.

The gene calls are TRBV4-3 and TRBJ2-7; TRBD2 matches at 7 bases. The germline gives CDR1 LGHNA, CDR2 YSLEER. The CDR3 sequence is 15 residues long. Germline trimming cut 0 bases from V and 5 bases from J; bases unmatched to any gene: 7. In DNA, the CDR3 is TGCGCCAGCAGCCAAGACGGGGGGATGGAGGACGAGCAGTACTTC. It yields the protein CASSQDGGMEDEQYF.

The chain carries TRBV20-1 and TRBJ2-1; 12 bases fit TRBD1. Germline assignment: CDR1 DFQATT and CDR2 SNEGSKA (reference sequence). The CDR3 runs 14 residues. V dropped 4 bases and J dropped 6; count of bases not matched to a gene: 4. The CDR3 nucleotides read TGCAGTGCTACAGGGACAGGGGGCCTCAATGAGCAGTTCTTC. Protein: CSATGTGGLNEQFF.

The gene calls are TRBV11-1 and TRBJ2-5; 7 positions agree with TRBD1. This CDR3 region has 16 residues. Germline V lookup: CDR1 SGHAT, CDR2 FQDESV (reference sequence). After removal of 5 bases from V and 3 bases from J, the junction contained 12 bases not matched to a gene. The CDR3 protein is CASSPRQGKREETQYF. For the CDR3, the DNA is TGTGCCAGCAGCCCCAGACAGGGTAAAAGGGAAGAGACCCAGTACTTC. Full variable domain (rest looked up from reference TRBV11-1 and TRBJ2-5): EAEVAQSPRYKITEKSQAVAFWCDPISGHATLYWYRQILGQGPELLVQFQDESVVDDSQLPKDRFSAERLKGVDSTLKIQPAELGDSAMYLCASSPRQGKREETQYFGPGTRLLVL.

J is TRBJ2-5 and V is TRBV6-2 or TRBV6-3; possible D gene TRBD1, 6 bases. V lost 7 bases to trimming and J lost 6 bases, with 15 bases between them. This CDR3 has 13 amino acids. Per the germline V gene, CDR1 is MNHEY and CDR2 is SVGEGT. The CDR3 is CASKETGFKTQYF. CDR3 nucleotide sequence: TGTGCCAGCAAGGAAACAGGGTTCAAGACCCAGTACTTC.

The rearrangement joins TRBV4-3 to TRBJ2-3; 7 nucleotides align to TRBD2. V was clipped by 0 bases and J by 5 bases; unmatched bases: 5. The germline CDR1 and CDR2 sequences are LGHNA and YSLEER. The CDR3 loop spans 15 amino acids. CDR3: CASSQDGGGEDTQYF. The CDR3 DNA sequence: TGCGCCAGCAGCCAAGACGGGGGAGGGGAAGATACGCAGTATTTT.

Only a few counts were recorded for this clonotype. The chain employs TRBV5-1 and TRBJ2-1; 10 bases are a match to TRBD2. V lost 4 bases to trimming and J lost 3 bases; unmatched junction nucleotides: 7. The CDR3 spans 16 residues. Germline CDR1 and CDR2: SGHRS and YFSETQ. The CDR3 DNA is TGCGCCAGCAGCCTTGATAGCGGGGGGTTCTACAATGAGCAGTTCTTC. Encoded protein: CASSLDSGGFYNEQFF.

The DNA of the CDR3 is TGTGCCAGCAGCCCCGGCAGGGGGCGGGGAGATACGCAGTATTTT. Its translation: CASSPGRGRGDTQYF. The rearrangement uses TRBV7-2 and TRBJ2-3, with 8 bases identical to TRBD1. CDR3 size: 15 residues. In germline, CDR1 is SGHTA, CDR2 FQGNSA. V lost 5 bases, J lost 5 bases, and 9 bases stayed unmatched.

This clonotype was picked up a small number of times. The chain combines TRBV20-1 with TRBJ2-1, with 7 bases aligning to TRBD2. The trim removed 3 bases at V and 6 bases at J, leaving 2 bases unmatched. CDR1 and CDR2 from the germline V gene are DFQATT and SNEGSKA (reference sequence). The CDR3 has 12 residues. The CDR3 is CSASGGTNEQFF. In DNA form, the CDR3 reads TGCAGTGCTAGCGGGGGGACCAATGAGCAGTTCTTC.

The chain links TRBV5-1 to TRBJ2-5, with TRBD2 as a possible D gene (6 bases). CDR3 length equals 12 residues. V was trimmed by 5 bases and J by 11 bases, leaving 16 bases between them. Per germline, CDR1 SGHRS and CDR2 YFSETQ. The CDR3 loop is CASRWDSDPQYF. As DNA, the CDR3 is TGCGCCAGCAGATGGGACTCGGACCCGCAGTACTTC.

V usage is TRBV4-1 and J usage is TRBJ2-5; 7 bases map to TRBD2. Germline CDR1 MGHRA, CDR2 YSYEKL. The CDR3 contains 15 residues. J was trimmed by 2 bases and V by 1 base; bases with no gene match: 4. In DNA, the CDR3 is TGCGCCAGCAGCCAAGGAGCGGGGCTTCAAGAGACCCAGTACTTC. It encodes CASSQGAGLQETQYF.

J is TRBJ2-5 and V is TRBV20-1, with 11 bases identical to TRBD2. The tail of the sequence fits TRBJ2-7 better, so the J call may be wrong. Germline V lookup: CDR1 DFQATT, CDR2 SNEGSKA (reference sequence). This CDR3 is 13 amino acids long. The CDR3 spells CSATLAGDHEQYF. The CDR3 DNA sequence: TGCAGTGCTACACTAGCGGGGGACCACGAGCAGTACTTC.

This clonotype has just a few counts. CDR3 nucleotide sequence: TGTGCCAGCAGTCCTAAGGGACAGCCAAATTACGAGCAGTACTTC. It encodes CASSPKGQPNYEQYF. The chain is built from TRBV7-2 and TRBJ2-4; 7 positions agree with TRBD1. The end of the DNA is better explained by TRBJ2-7, so the J call may be wrong. Germline V gives CDR1 SGHTA, CDR2 FQGNSA. The CDR3 consists of 15 residues.

The chain combines TRBV12-3 or TRBV12-4 with TRBJ2-3, with 10 positions matching TRBD2. The CDR3 contains 17 residues. V shed 5 bases, J shed 1 base, and the junction held 9 bases outside the gene matches. The CDR3 loop is CASSHLIGTSGTDTQYF. In DNA form, the CDR3 reads TGTGCCAGCAGTCACCTGATCGGGACTAGCGGCACAGATACGCAGTATTTT.

The chain recombines TRBV25-1 with TRBJ2-1; D is unresolved. CDR3 size: 11 residues. The germline V and J ends were trimmed by 1 base and 9 bases, with 4 bases remaining between them. Germline loops: CDR1 MGHDK, CDR2 SYGVNS. The CDR3 DNA reads TGTGCCAGCAGTGAATTCACTGAGCAGTTCTTC. Its protein product is CASSEFTEQFF.

This clonotype was recorded a few times. The gene calls are TRBV7-2 and TRBJ2-3, with 7 positions matching TRBD2. V trimming: 0 bases; J trimming: 2 bases; junction bases outside the gene matches: 14. This CDR3 spans 19 amino acids. Germline lookup yields CDR1 SGHTA and CDR2 FQGNSA. The CDR3 DNA reads as TGTGCCAGCAGCTTAGCGCTTTGGCGGGGGTACGGGAACACAGATACGCAGTATTTT. This codes for CASSLALWRGYGNTDTQYF.

The chain combines TRBV20-1 with TRBJ1-6; the D is unclear. The length of the CDR3 is 17 residues. Germline assignment: CDR1 DFQATT and CDR2 SNEGSKA (reference sequence). V was shortened by 1 base and J by 0 bases, with 13 bases between the two germline ends. The CDR3 nucleotides read TGCAGTGCTAGAGCGCAACACCAGAGCTCCTATAATTCACCCCTCCACTTT. Translation gives CSARAQHQSSYNSPLHF.

This clonotype was counted a few times. This rearrangement joins TRBV5-1 to TRBJ2-7; 8 nucleotides agree with TRBD2. The assigned J gene may be wrong: the sequence end matches TRBJ2-5 better. The germline CDR1 and CDR2 sequences are SGHRS and YFSETQ. This CDR3 is 14 amino acids long. The CDR3 loop is CASSVGLASETQYF. CDR3 DNA: TGCGCCAGCAGCGTCGGACTAGCCAGTGAGACCCAGTACTTC.

The rearrangement links TRBV4-3 to TRBJ2-2; D is undetermined. The CDR3 runs to 14 residues. Germline CDR1 and CDR2: LGHNA and YSLEER. V was pared by 4 bases and J by 6 bases, with 12 bases between. The CDR3 DNA is TGCGCCAGCAGCCTGACGGTGGATGCCGGGGAGCTGTTTTTT. It encodes CASSLTVDAGELFF.

V is TRBV7-2 and J is TRBJ2-5, with 9 bases matching TRBD1. The CDR3 runs 12 residues. In germline, CDR1 is SGHTA, CDR2 FQGNSA. J gave up 13 bases and V 4 bases, and 7 bases lay outside the gene matches. The CDR3 sequence is CASSWDRDERYF. DNA of the CDR3: TGTGCCAGCAGCTGGGACAGGGACGAGCGGTACTTC.

The chain carries TRBV6-5 and TRBJ2-3; D uncertain. V was cut by 6 bases and J by 2 bases, with 12 bases left in between. Per the germline V gene, CDR1 is MNHEY and CDR2 is SVGAGI. CDR3 length: 14 amino acids. CDR3 nucleotides: TGTGCCAGCAGCCGTCGGGTCCTCACAGATACGCAGTATTTT. This encodes CASSRRVLTDTQYF.